The 7 T cell receptor beta chains presented below share a single source sample, sequenced in a study of Ad26.COV2.S vaccination and SARS-CoV-2 variants. Treatment meaning: about 20 received Ad26.COV2.S at low or high dose, single or two shots; 5 received placebo; per-sample allocation not given. Each sample was drawn 63 days after the first injection (of vaccine or placebo). Assay: immunoSEQ multiplex PCR; the TCRdb copy retains only in-frame clones and omits some. The repertoire holds around 450,000 clones, with about 93% as singletons. The specimen comprised peripheral blood, sampled in a trial of Ad26.COV2.S vaccine versus placebo. These receptors originate from a person between 18 and 65 years old who received the Ad26.COV2.S COVID-19 vaccine or a placebo.

This clone was recorded once. V and J are TRBV6-6 and TRBJ2-2; the match to TRBD1 covers 9 bases. Germline V gives CDR1 MNHNY, CDR2 SVGAGI (reference sequence). The CDR3 is 16 residues long. J was trimmed by 2 bases and V by 4 bases; bases with no gene match: 5. The CDR3 coding sequence is TGTGCCAGCAGTTCCGACAGGGGGGTCAACACCGGGGAGCTGTTTTTT. Its translation: CASSSDRGVNTGELFF.

The rearrangement joins TRBV5-1 to TRBJ2-4; 10 bases align to TRBD2. Trimming removed 4 bases from V and 9 bases from J; junction bases left unmatched: 13. Germline loops: CDR1 SGHRS, CDR2 YFSETQ. This CDR3 has 16 residues. This CDR3 reads CASSPTVLAGKSIQYF. Written as DNA, the CDR3 is TGCGCCAGCAGCCCGACTGTACTAGCGGGAAAGTCCATTCAGTACTTC.

CDR3 sequence reads: CASSLYGGSSYEQYF. The CDR3 coding sequence is TGTGCCAGCAGTTTATATGGGGGAAGCTCCTACGAGCAGTACTTC. The rearrangement links TRBV27 to TRBJ2-7; D may match TRBD1 or TRBD2 (5 bases each). The germline gives CDR1 MNHEY, CDR2 SMNVEV (reference sequence). This CDR3 has 15 amino acids. V lost 1 base and J lost 0, with 10 bases in between.

V and J are TRBV19 and TRBJ2-7; D is perhaps TRBD1 (6 bases). CDR1 and CDR2 from the germline V gene are LNHDA and SQIVND (reference sequence). V lost 5 bases to trimming and J lost 3 bases, with 20 bases between them. The CDR3 runs to 16 residues. CDR3 residues: CASSADAGTRGYEQYF. The CDR3 DNA sequence: TGTGCCAGTAGTGCCGACGCCGGGACCAGGGGCTACGAGCAGTACTTC. The whole variable domain, remainder taken from reference TRBV19 and TRBJ2-7, is DGGITQSPKYLFRKEGQNVTLSCEQNLNHDAMYWYRQDPGQGLRLIYYSQIVNDFQKGDIAEGYSVSREKKESFPLTVTSAQKNPTAFYLCASSADAGTRGYEQYFGPGTRLTVT.

The chain couples TRBV19 to TRBJ1-2, with D possibly being TRBD1 (6 bases). The ends were cut back, 5 bases at V and 2 bases at J, with 21 bases in the middle. CDR1 is LNHDA and CDR2 is SQIVND in the germline V gene (reference sequence). This CDR3 spans 17 amino acids. The CDR3 bases are TGTGCCAGTAGTCCAACGAGGGGGGCAACACGAAACTATGGCTACACCTTC. Protein product: CASSPTRGATRNYGYTF. The variable domain in full, with the rest retrieved from reference TRBV19 and TRBJ1-2, is DGGITQSPKYLFRKEGQNVTLSCEQNLNHDAMYWYRQDPGQGLRLIYYSQIVNDFQKGDIAEGYSVSREKKESFPLTVTSAQKNPTAFYLCASSPTRGATRNYGYTFGSGTRLTVV.

Here the CDR3 DNA reads TGTGCCATCAGTGGACAAAGCTCTGGAAACACCATATATTTT. The encoded protein is CAISGQSSGNTIYF. J is TRBJ1-3 and V is TRBV10-3, with D uncertain. There are 14 residues in the CDR3. Per germline, CDR1 ENHRY and CDR2 SYGVKD. The V and J ends lost 4 bases and 0 bases respectively, with 7 bases between them.

V gene TRBV7-9 combines with J gene TRBJ1-4; D is ambiguous. Per the germline V gene, CDR1 is SEHNR and CDR2 is FQNEAQ (reference sequence). Trimming stripped 2 bases from V and 8 bases from J, with 12 bases between. This CDR3 is 14 amino acids long. The CDR3 DNA reads TGTGCCAGCAGCTTAAGCAGGCCCCTGGAAAAACTGTTTTTT. Protein: CASSLSRPLEKLFF.